This entry features one T cell receptor beta chain sequence. The data originate from a study of OX40 agonist ivuxolimab in advanced cancers. Germline assignment: CDR1 SGHNT and CDR2 YYREEE (reference sequence). V dropped 2 bases and J dropped 5 bases, with 16 bases sitting between them. The CDR3 spans 15 residues. Assay: immunoSEQ multiplex PCR; the TCRdb copy retains only in-frame clones and omits some. The data show fewer than 65,000 clones, with roughly nine tenths seen just once and roughly 10% held by the top ten. This chain uses TRBV5-4 with TRBJ1-1; perhaps TRBD1 as D (5 bases). The sample was CD4+ or CD8+ T cells sorted from blood, taken in a trial of the OX40 agonist ivuxolimab. The receptor's source is an adult with an advanced solid tumor such as melanoma, head and neck, liver or kidney cancer. The CDR3 DNA is TGTGCCAGCAGCTTTGGCAGGGAGGATAGGACTGAAGCTTTCTTT. This translates into CASSFGREDRTEAFF.